This T cell receptor beta chain was sequenced in a study of blood T cell repertoires in COVID-19. Study in general: Researchers got acute and convalescent COVID-19 samples from the United States, Italy and Spain. Sources were T cells, B-cell-depleted T cells, or PBMCs; the material itself was cDNA or gDNA.

As originally analysed: Amplification of reference gene primers provided the estimated nucleated cell counts. Libraries were prepared by immunoSEQ multiplex PCR; TCRdb keeps only in-frame clonotypes and omits some of them. D and trimming come from the DNA, and the V and J calls and clone size come from that table. The table shows 120,000 or so clones, with approximately 80% occurring only once. The trim removed 3 bases at V and 3 bases at J, leaving 11 bases unmatched. The CDR3 consists of 16 residues. From germline, CDR1 is SGHNT and CDR2 YYREEE (reference sequence). This clonotype was obtained from a man aged 70-80 years with acute or convalescent COVID-19. The sequencing sample was made of peripheral blood. The chain is built from TRBV5-4 and TRBJ2-7; 8 bases agree with TRBD1. Here the CDR3 DNA reads TGTGCCAGCAGCTCCCCAACCGGGACAGGAGACTACGAGCAGTACTTC. This codes for CASSSPTGTGDYEQYF.